This is a list of T cell receptor beta chains from one sample in a study of T cell repertoires in cytomegalovirus infection. TCRdb re-called the reads through MiXCR, storing one row per CDR3 protein. Here the sample spans a few hundred thousand distinct CDR3 sequences, approximately 15% being singletons. Sequencing used PBMCs. The origin of the receptors is a human donor in good health (CMV status not recorded). Some clones in this sample may be carry-over from other donors' samples. CDR3s include the opening cysteine and the closing phenylalanine or tryptophan. D genes are given only for firm matches. Clone size appears in some rows only: once, few, many, or a class for an expanded clone.

J gene: TRBJ2-3
V gene: TRBV27
D gene: NA
clone size: NA
CDR3 protein: CASSPRDRPTDTQYF
CDR3 DNA: TGTGCCAGCAGTCCTAGGGACCGCCCGACAGATACGCAGTATTTT

J gene: TRBJ2-1
V gene: TRBV10-3
D gene: TRBD1
clone size: many
CDR3 protein: CAIAGTVGDEQFF
CDR3 DNA: TGTGCCATTGCCGGGACAGTCGGAGACGAGCAGTTCTTC

J gene: TRBJ2-2
V gene: TRBV6-1
D gene: NA
clone size: many
CDR3 protein: CASRRPGQNTGELFF
CDR3 DNA: TGTGCCAGCAGACGGCCGGGACAGAACACCGGGGAGCTGTTTTTT

J gene: TRBJ2-5
V gene: TRBV11-3
D gene: NA
clone size: NA
CDR3 protein: CASSNRDGGETQYF
CDR3 DNA: TGTGCCAGCAGTAATCGGGACGGGGGAGAGACCCAGTACTTC

J gene: TRBJ2-1
V gene: TRBV7-8
D gene: TRBD2
clone size: many
CDR3 protein: CASSPRVVGEGHIVEQFF
CDR3 DNA: TGTGCCAGCAGCCCACGGGTCGTTGGGGAGGGCCATATTGTTGAGCAGTTCTTC

J gene: TRBJ1-4
V gene: TRBV7-9
D gene: TRBD1
clone size: few
CDR3 protein: CASSWDRPTNEKLFF
CDR3 DNA: TGTGCCAGCAGCTGGGACAGACCAACTAATGAAAAACTGTTTTTT

J gene: TRBJ2-7
V gene: TRBV7-3
D gene: TRBD1
clone size: many
CDR3 protein: CASSLGQGPLGEQYF
CDR3 DNA: TGTGCCAGCAGCTTGGGACAGGGGCCCCTCGGTGAGCAGTACTTC

J gene: TRBJ2-4
V gene: TRBV7-8
D gene: TRBD1
clone size: many
CDR3 protein: CASSYGQGADIQYF
CDR3 DNA: TGTGCCAGCAGTTACGGACAGGGGGCTGACATTCAGTACTTC

J gene: TRBJ2-7
V gene: TRBV6-5
D gene: TRBD1
clone size: many
CDR3 protein: CASSDRGRYEQYF
CDR3 DNA: TGTGCCAGCTCGGACAGGGGGAGGTACGAGCAGTACTTC

J gene: TRBJ1-4
V gene: TRBV7-9
D gene: NA
clone size: once
CDR3 protein: CASSAQRGAEKLFF
CDR3 DNA: TGTGCCAGCAGCGCACAGCGAGGGGCTGAAAAACTGTTTTTT

J gene: TRBJ2-3
V gene: TRBV5-3
D gene: TRBD1
clone size: NA
CDR3 protein: CARSYQGALAWDTQYF
CDR3 DNA: TGTGCCAGAAGTTACCAGGGGGCACTAGCTTGGGATACGCAGTATTTT

J gene: TRBJ1-6
V gene: TRBV6-6
D gene: TRBD1
clone size: many
CDR3 protein: CASSSPSTGSPLHF
CDR3 DNA: TGTGCCAGCAGTTCGCCGTCGACAGGGTCTCCCCTCCACTTT

J gene: TRBJ2-1
V gene: TRBV11-2
D gene: TRBD1
clone size: NA
CDR3 protein: CASSLPGQGSYNEQFF
CDR3 DNA: TGTGCCAGCAGCTTACCGGGACAGGGGTCCTACAATGAGCAGTTCTTC

J gene: TRBJ1-2
V gene: TRBV2
D gene: TRBD1
clone size: NA
CDR3 protein: CASTLRQGARDGYTF
CDR3 DNA: TGTGCCAGCACCCTGAGACAGGGGGCTCGTGATGGCTACACCTTC

J gene: TRBJ2-1
V gene: TRBV10-1
D gene: NA
clone size: NA
CDR3 protein: CASNNGGSYNEQFF
CDR3 DNA: TGCGCCAGCAATAACGGGGGCTCCTACAATGAGCAGTTCTTC

J gene: TRBJ1-1
V gene: TRBV7-8
D gene: NA
clone size: many
CDR3 protein: CASSYRATEAFF
CDR3 DNA: TGTGCCAGCAGCTACAGGGCCACTGAAGCTTTCTTT

J gene: TRBJ2-1
V gene: TRBV7-3
D gene: TRBD2
clone size: many
CDR3 protein: CASSLREGDEQFF
CDR3 DNA: TGTGCCAGCAGCTTAAGGGAGGGCGATGAGCAGTTCTTC

J gene: TRBJ1-5
V gene: TRBV12-5
D gene: NA
clone size: NA
CDR3 protein: CASGFGQNNQPQHF
CDR3 DNA: TGTGCTAGTGGTTTCGGACAAAACAATCAGCCCCAGCATTTT

J gene: TRBJ1-4
V gene: TRBV2
D gene: NA
clone size: NA
CDR3 protein: CASIRVIGEKLFF
CDR3 DNA: TGTGCCAGCATTAGGGTCATCGGTGAAAAACTGTTTTTT

J gene: TRBJ1-1
V gene: TRBV20-1
D gene: NA
clone size: few
CDR3 protein: CSARLPNTEAFF
CDR3 DNA: TGCAGTGCCAGGCTACCGAACACTGAAGCTTTCTTT

J gene: TRBJ2-5
V gene: TRBV7-8
D gene: NA
clone size: many
CDR3 protein: CASSPRLLQETQYF
CDR3 DNA: TGTGCCAGCAGCCCTCGACTGCTTCAAGAGACCCAGTACTTC

J gene: TRBJ1-1
V gene: TRBV7-8
D gene: TRBD1
clone size: many
CDR3 protein: CASSLVATGVRRTEAFF
CDR3 DNA: TGTGCCAGCAGCTTAGTCGCGACAGGGGTCAGGAGAACTGAAGCTTTCTTT

J gene: TRBJ1-2
V gene: TRBV27
D gene: NA
clone size: NA
CDR3 protein: CASSEYAAYGYTF
CDR3 DNA: TGTGCCAGCAGCGAGTACGCTGCCTATGGCTACACCTTC

J gene: TRBJ2-7
V gene: TRBV12-3/TRBV12-4
D gene: TRBD1
clone size: few
CDR3 protein: CASSFWGQGYEQYF
CDR3 DNA: TGTGCCAGCAGTTTCTGGGGACAGGGTTACGAGCAGTACTTC

J gene: TRBJ1-5
V gene: TRBV19
D gene: TRBD1
clone size: many
CDR3 protein: CASSTMGQGSNQPQHF
CDR3 DNA: TGTGCCAGTAGTACCATGGGACAGGGGAGCAATCAGCCCCAGCATTTT

J gene: TRBJ1-2
V gene: TRBV7-4
D gene: NA
clone size: NA
CDR3 protein: CASSLNLQERNGYTF
CDR3 DNA: TGTGCCAGCAGCTTAAACTTACAGGAGAGGAATGGCTACACCTTC